Listed below are T cell receptor beta chains from one sample, sequenced in a study of identical twins. TCRdb reanalysed the 5' RACE reads using MiXCR and keeps one entry per CDR3 protein. The repertoire holds approximately 550,000 distinct CDR3 sequences, with 20% to 25% as singletons. The same specimen was also included in a second study, on yellow fever vaccine responses in identical twins.

The sequenced sample consisted of CD4+ T cells sorted from blood. These receptors were obtained from a woman aged 18-30 years in good health. The CDR3 runs from the conserved cysteine through the conserved F or W. The D gene is left open where the match is weak. Part of the rows lack a size; the others show once, few, many or a class for expanded clones.

cdr3_aa,cdr3_nt,clone_size,j_call,d_call,v_call
CASSSNLVGEAFF,TGTGCCAGCAGCTCCAACCTGGTGGGAGAAGCTTTCTTT,few,TRBJ1-1,NA,TRBV11-2
CASSYRVWGTTRTDTQYF,TGTGCCAGCAGTTATAGAGTGTGGGGGACAACGAGGACAGATACGCAGTATTTT,few,TRBJ2-3,NA,TRBV6-5
CASNRQGTNYGYTF,TGTGCCAGTAACAGACAGGGCACGAACTATGGCTACACCTTC,few,TRBJ1-2,TRBD1,TRBV19
CASSSGRGGNRNQPQHF,TGTGCCAGCAGCAGTGGGCGCGGGGGGAATCGCAATCAGCCCCAGCATTTT,many,TRBJ1-5,NA,TRBV12-3/TRBV12-4
CASSRQGSGEAFF,TGCGCCAGCAGCAGACAGGGTTCCGGAGAAGCTTTCTTT,NA,TRBJ1-1,TRBD1,TRBV10-1
CASRVPGTGGTGELFF,TGTGCCAGCAGAGTTCCCGGGACAGGGGGCACCGGGGAGCTGTTTTTT,NA,TRBJ2-2,TRBD1,TRBV7-2
CASSPGTGLTDTQYF,TGTGCCAGCAGCCCCGGGACAGGGTTGACAGATACGCAGTATTTT,NA,TRBJ2-3,TRBD1,TRBV7-3
CASSRSYSTGDTQYF,TGTGCCAGCAGTCGATCCTATTCGACAGGGGATACGCAGTATTTT,few,TRBJ2-3,TRBD1,TRBV7-2
CASSVVDSPDWGAFF,TGTGCCAGCAGCGTAGTGGACTCCCCTGATTGGGGAGCTTTCTTT,many,TRBJ1-1,NA,TRBV9
CSARSGTALPYEQYF,TGCAGTGCTAGATCCGGGACAGCGTTACCCTACGAGCAGTACTTC,NA,TRBJ2-7,TRBD1,TRBV20-1
CASLTSGDTQYF,TGTGCCAGCCTTACTAGCGGGGATACGCAGTATTTT,NA,TRBJ2-3,TRBD2,TRBV12-3/TRBV12-4